This T cell receptor (beta chain) was profiled in a study of cytomegalovirus exposure and HLA in healthy donors. Study details: The 120 or so validation repertoires used the same platform as the roughly 700 first-cohort repertoires (as reported by a later analysis). Study observations and caveats: There were 160 or so TCR beta chains listed as cytomegalovirus-associated.

In its sample, this clone was seen many times. Its antigen is not known. Sequenced by immunoSEQ multiplex PCR; TCRdb stores in-frame clones only, minus some. This repertoire shows 250,000 to 300,000 clones, around 86% found once; its top ten account for about 1%. Germline CDR1 reads MRHNA; CDR2 reads SNTAGT. This CDR3 contains 16 residues. Deletions cut 2 bases from V and 0 bases from J, with 8 bases between. The chain uses TRBV6-4 and TRBJ2-6; a weak D match, TRBD1 (5 bases). The sample taken for sequencing was PBMCs. The clonotype comes from a woman aged 18-29 years in good health and CMV-seronegative. The CDR3 is CASSDHDSSGANVLTF. The CDR3 coding sequence is TGTGCCAGCAGTGACCACGACAGCTCTGGGGCCAACGTCCTGACTTTC.